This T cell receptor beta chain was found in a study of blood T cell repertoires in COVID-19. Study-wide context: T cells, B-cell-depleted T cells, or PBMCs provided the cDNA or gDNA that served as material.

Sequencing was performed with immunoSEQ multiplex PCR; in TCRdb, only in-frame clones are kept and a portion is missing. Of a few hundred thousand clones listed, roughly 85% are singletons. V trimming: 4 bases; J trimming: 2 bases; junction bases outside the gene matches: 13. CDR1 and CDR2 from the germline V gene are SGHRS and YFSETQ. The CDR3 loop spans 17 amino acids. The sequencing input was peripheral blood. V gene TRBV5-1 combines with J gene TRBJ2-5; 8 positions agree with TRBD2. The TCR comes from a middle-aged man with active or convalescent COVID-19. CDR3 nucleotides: TGCGCCAGCAGCCTAAGCGGGAGCGCTACGCCTCAAGAGACCCAGTACTTC. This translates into CASSLSGSATPQETQYF.